This TCR beta chain was captured by sequencing in a study of T cell responses to AZD1222 COVID-19 vaccine. Clones were read by immunoSEQ multiplex PCR, and TCRdb kept only the in-frame ones, dropping some. The sample includes 200,000 to 250,000 clones, approximately 94% of them seen just once. This sequence originates from an adult who received the MenACWY meningococcal vaccine as a control. This specimen was peripheral blood, taken 28 days after the second dose of the MenACWY control vaccine.

Here the CDR3 reads CAGSPGRGEKLFF. The CDR3 DNA is TGTGCCGGGTCGCCGGGGCGAGGAGAAAAACTGTTTTTT. The chain uses TRBV30 and TRBJ1-4, with D possibly being TRBD1 (5 bases). The CDR3 has 13 amino acids. Deletions cut 8 bases from V and 8 bases from J, with 18 bases between. Germline CDR1 is GTSNPN and CDR2 is SVGIG (reference sequence). The full variable domain, completed using reference TRBV30 and TRBJ1-4, is SQTIHQWPATLVQPVGSPLSLECTVEGTSNPNLYWYRQAAGRGLQLLFYSVGIGQISSEVPQNLSASRPQDRQFILSSKKLLLSDSGFYLCAGSPGRGEKLFFGSGTQLSVL.